Each of the 3 T cell receptor beta chains below was sequenced from the same sample in a study of response to subunit inactivated influenza vaccine. TCRdb recomputed calls from the RT-PCR reads with MiXCR, one row per CDR3 protein. The sample has around 710,000 distinct CDR3 sequences; more than 11% are singletons. The sample consisted of PBMCs from blood, taken 14 to 15 days before vaccination. Receptor source: a man aged 50 to 59 who received an inactivated influenza vaccine.

This clonotype has more than one count but fewer than ten. This chain links TRBV12-5 with TRBJ2-1, with TRBD2 matching 10 bases. Trimming cost V 6 bases and J 6 bases; bases outside gene matches: 8. The V gene's germline CDR1 is LGHNT and CDR2 FRNRAP. CDR3 length equals 15 residues. This chain's CDR3 is CASGTTGLAINEQFF. The CDR3 DNA reads TGTGCTAGTGGGACCACGGGACTAGCGATCAATGAGCAGTTCTTC.

There are a few counts of this clonotype. V and J are TRBV6-1 and TRBJ1-5; 7 bases map to TRBD1. Germline CDR1 reads MNHNS; CDR2 reads SASEGT. J lost 0 bases, V lost 4 bases, and 6 bases had no gene match. This CDR3 has 16 residues. The CDR3 DNA follows: TGTGCCAGCAGTGCCGCACAGGGGTATAGCAATCAGCCCCAGCATTTT. It yields the protein CASSAAQGYSNQPQHF.

The V and J genes are TRBV3-1 and TRBJ2-1, with 11 nucleotides matching TRBD2. CDR3 size: 15 residues. V trimming: 5 bases; J trimming: 6 bases; junction bases outside the gene matches: 6. Germline V gene sequence: CDR1 LGHDT, CDR2 YNNKEL (reference sequence). The CDR3 DNA is TGTGCCAGCAGCTCGGCTAGCGGGGGGCTCAATGAGCAGTTCTTC. It codes for CASSSASGGLNEQFF.